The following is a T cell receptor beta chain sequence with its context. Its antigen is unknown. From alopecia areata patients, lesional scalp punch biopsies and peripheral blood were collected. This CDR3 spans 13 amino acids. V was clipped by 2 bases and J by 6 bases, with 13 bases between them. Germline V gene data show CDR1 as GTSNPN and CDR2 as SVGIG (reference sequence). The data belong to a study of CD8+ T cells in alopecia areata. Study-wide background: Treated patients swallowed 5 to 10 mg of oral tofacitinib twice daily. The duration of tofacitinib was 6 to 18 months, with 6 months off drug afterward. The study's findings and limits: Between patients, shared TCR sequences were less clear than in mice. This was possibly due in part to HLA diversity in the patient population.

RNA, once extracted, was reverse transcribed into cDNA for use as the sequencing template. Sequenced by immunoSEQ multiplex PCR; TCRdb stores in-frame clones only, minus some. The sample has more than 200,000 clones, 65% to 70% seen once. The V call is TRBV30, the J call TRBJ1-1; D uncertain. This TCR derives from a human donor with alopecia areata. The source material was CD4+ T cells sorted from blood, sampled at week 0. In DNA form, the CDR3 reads TGTGCCTGGAGTATGCGGGGATGGGCTGAAGCTTTCTTT. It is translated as CAWSMRGWAEAFF.